The 13 T cell receptor beta chains reported below all come from one sample, sequenced in a study of blood T cell repertoires in COVID-19. Here immunoSEQ multiplex PCR was the method, and the copy in TCRdb shows in-frame clones only, minus some. The top ten clones hold around a fifth of a sample with about 56,000 clones, roughly 90% of them seen once. The sample consisted of peripheral blood. These receptors were collected from a human donor in a cohort sampled during active COVID-19.

The J gene is TRBJ2-5, the V gene TRBV21-1; the listed D gene, TRBD1, was not tested against the DNA. TRBV21-1 is a known pseudogene. The CDR3 runs 19 residues. Written as DNA, the CDR3 is TGTGCCAGCAAGGCTCCGATTCCCGCACACAGGGTGGCGGAAGAGACCCAGTACTTC. Encoded protein: CASKAPIPAHRVAEETQYF.

CDR3 sequence (DNA): TGTGCCAGCAGTGAAAGCGGAGATACGCAGTATTTT. Its translation: CASSESGDTQYF. V usage is TRBV6-4 and J usage is TRBJ2-3, with D possibly TRBD2 on 5 matching bases. The germline gives CDR1 MRHNA, CDR2 SNTAGT. The V and J ends lost 3 bases and 5 bases respectively, with 6 bases between them. This CDR3 has 12 amino acids.

This chain uses TRBV15 with TRBJ1-5, with a weak D call TRBD1 (5 bases). Trimming shortened V by 5 bases and J by 3 bases, and 11 bases separated the two germline ends. Germline CDR1 reads LNHNV; CDR2 reads YYDKDF (reference sequence). The CDR3 has 14 residues. The CDR3 coding sequence is TGTGCCACCAGCGGGGGGGGATACAATCAGCCCCAGCATTTT. Translated, it gives CATSGGGYNQPQHF.

This chain uses TRBV6-4 with TRBJ2-1, with TRBD2 matching over 14 bases. Germline V CDR1 and CDR2: MRHNA, SNTAGT. V trimming: 3 bases; J trimming: 8 bases; junction bases outside the gene matches: 9. The CDR3 spans 17 residues. In nucleotides, the CDR3 is TGTGCCAGCAGTGAAAGTTTGACTAGCGGGGGGGCCTATGAGCAGTTCTTC. This gives the protein CASSESLTSGGAYEQFF.

The V call is TRBV10-3, the J call TRBJ2-7; 9 bases are shared with TRBD1. Germline CDR1 reads ENHRY; CDR2 reads SYGVKD. The CDR3 loop spans 16 amino acids. The V and J ends lost 4 bases and 2 bases, in that order; junction bases with no gene match: 9. DNA of the CDR3: TGTGCCATCAGTGCCGGGACAGGGCGCTACCCCTACGAGCAGTACTTC. Protein sequence: CAISAGTGRYPYEQYF.

The chain employs TRBV4-2 and TRBJ2-2, with unresolved D. CDR1 is LGHNA, CDR2 YNFKEQ, per germline. The CDR3 runs to 14 residues. Trimming shortened V by 2 bases and J by 4 bases, and 8 bases separated the two germline ends. CDR3 in DNA: TGTGCCAGCAGCCAATTGGGCAGCACCGGGGAGCTGTTTTTT. It codes for CASSQLGSTGELFF.

The chain couples TRBV5-4 to TRBJ1-6, with D possibly matching TRBD1 (5 bases). Germline V CDR1 and CDR2: SGHNT, YYREEE (reference sequence). V was pared by 5 bases and J by 0 bases, with 12 bases between. This CDR3 comprises 16 residues. The CDR3 loop reads CASSAGGSSYNSPLHF. Written as DNA, the CDR3 is TGTGCCAGCAGTGCGGGGGGGAGCTCCTATAATTCACCCCTCCACTTT. Full variable domain (remainder filled in from reference TRBV5-4 and TRBJ1-6): ETGVTQSPTHLIKTRGQQVTLRCSSQSGHNTVSWYQQALGQGPQFIFQYYREEENGRGNFPPRFSGLQFPNYSSELNVNALELDDSALYLCASSAGGSSYNSPLHFGNGTRLTVT.

The chain employs TRBV5-5 and TRBJ1-3; D is possibly TRBD1 (5 bases). This CDR3 region has 17 residues. Germline CDR1 reads SGHKS; CDR2 reads YYEKEE (reference sequence). V gave up 0 bases and J gave up 0 bases, with 13 bases separating them. CDR3 in DNA: TGTGCCAGCAGCTTGGCCCCCACAGGTTTCTCTGGAAACACCATATATTTT. It encodes CASSLAPTGFSGNTIYF.

J is TRBJ1-1 and V is TRBV7-2; D remains ambiguous. The CDR3 spans 13 residues. V was cut by 0 bases and J by 11 bases, with 13 bases left in between. In germline, CDR1 is SGHTA, CDR2 FQGNSA. In DNA, the CDR3 is TGTGCCAGCAGCTTAGCGCATGTTCCCGCGGCTTTCTTT. Amino acids: CASSLAHVPAAFF.

V and J are TRBV11-2 and TRBJ2-1, with TRBD1 identical over 8 bases. The CDR3 sequence is 17 residues long. CDR1 and CDR2 from the germline V gene are SGHAT and FQNNGV. The V segment lost 6 bases and the J segment 7 bases; nucleotides outside the gene matches: 17. The CDR3 region is CASSTSDSWTGRNEQFF. CDR3 nucleotide sequence: TGTGCCAGCAGTACATCAGATTCGTGGACAGGGCGGAATGAGCAGTTCTTC.

The chain is built from TRBV5-8 and TRBJ2-5; 10 nucleotides agree with TRBD1. This CDR3 has 18 amino acids. Unmatched junction bases numbered 13, after V lost 4 bases and J lost 1 base. Per germline, CDR1 SGHTS and CDR2 YDEGEE. As DNA, the CDR3 is TGTGCCAGCAGCCGGGACAGGGGTTTAGGTTTTCGCCAAGAGACCCAGTACTTC. It encodes CASSRDRGLGFRQETQYF.

This clone was counted a single time. The CDR3 sequence: CASSVGWLAGTDTQYF. In nucleotides, the CDR3 is TGTGCCAGCAGCGTAGGCTGGCTAGCGGGAACAGATACGCAGTATTTT. This chain links TRBV9 with TRBJ2-3, with 9 nucleotides matching TRBD2. V gave up 0 bases and J gave up 3 bases; unmatched junction bases: 5. Germline CDR1 reads SGDLS; CDR2 reads YYNGEE. The CDR3 length is 16 residues.

This chain links TRBV5-6 with TRBJ1-6; 8 nucleotides agree with TRBD1. J gave up 4 bases and V 2 bases, and 2 bases lay outside the gene matches. Germline assignment: CDR1 SGHDT and CDR2 YYEEEE. This CDR3 has 15 amino acids. The CDR3 DNA follows: TGTGCCAGCAGCTTCCGGACAGGGTATAATTCACCCCTCCACTTT. It is translated as CASSFRTGYNSPLHF.